This T cell receptor (beta chain) was captured in a study of cytomegalovirus exposure and HLA in healthy donors. Study results and limitations: In vitro, a few CMV-associated chains proved specific for CMV antigens.

Here immunoSEQ multiplex PCR was the method, and the copy in TCRdb shows in-frame clones only, minus some. This sample has 170,000 or so clones, with approximately 83% found just once. Notes on this clone: As yet, its antigen is unknown.

The germline CDR1 and CDR2 sequences are MGHRA and YSYEKL. This CDR3 is 16 amino acids long. Germline trimming cut 4 bases from V and 5 bases from J; bases unmatched to any gene: 8. The source is a woman aged 18-29 years in good health and CMV-seropositive. This sequence joins TRBV4-1 and TRBJ2-1, with 10 positions matching TRBD2. The sequenced sample consisted of PBMCs. Here the CDR3 reads CASSLLLAGRNNEQFF. CDR3 sequence (DNA): TGCGCCAGCAGCCTCTTACTAGCGGGGCGCAACAATGAGCAGTTCTTC.